This T cell receptor (beta chain) was recovered during a study of blood T cell repertoires in COVID-19. Study at large: The origin of the acute and convalescent COVID-19 samples was the United States, Italy and Spain. PBMCs, B-cell-depleted T cells, or T cells were the source of the cDNA or gDNA that made up the material.

The CDR3 extends over 15 amino acids. Per the germline V gene, CDR1 is SGDLS and CDR2 is YYNGEE. V shed 0 bases and J 6 bases; nucleotides not matched to a gene: 5. Per the study methods: Estimation of nucleated cell counts relied on the amplification of reference gene primers. Assay: immunoSEQ multiplex PCR; the TCRdb copy retains only in-frame clones and omits some. That table supplies the V and J calls and clone size; D and trimming were determined from the DNA. The repertoire holds roughly 46,000 clones, with 84% as singletons. Sequenced input: peripheral blood. This rearrangement joins TRBV9 to TRBJ2-3; TRBD1 aligns across 9 bases. The clonotype originates from a man aged 60 to 75 with acute or convalescent COVID-19. The CDR3, as DNA: TGTGCCAGCAGCGTAGGGGACAGGGTAGGGGATACGCAGTATTTT. Translated, it gives CASSVGDRVGDTQYF.